The 13 T cell receptor beta chains below come from one sample, sequenced in a study of blood T cells in healthy people across ages. The use of a sample-barcoded 5' primer and a J-beta primer mix characterized a second PCR of about 7 to 12 cycles. TCRdb reprocessed the 5' RACE reads via MiXCR and lists one record per CDR3 protein. Among hundreds of thousands of distinct CDR3 sequences, about 48% were seen once, and the ten largest hold approximately 40%. Sequencing was done on a sample of blood. These receptors were taken from an elderly man in good health.

This clonotype showed up just a few times. V usage is TRBV15 and J usage is TRBJ2-3; maybe TRBD1 (6 bases). CDR3 size: 18 residues. The V and J ends lost 2 bases and 0 bases respectively, with 18 bases between them. Per germline, CDR1 LNHNV and CDR2 YYDKDF (reference sequence). CDR3 DNA: TGTGCCACCAGCAGACCGTTGGGGACATTACTTAGCACAGATACGCAGTATTTT. Amino acid sequence: CATSRPLGTLLSTDTQYF.

This CDR3 reads CASRSTGNYGYTF. In DNA form, the CDR3 reads TGTGCCAGCAGATCGACGGGGAACTATGGCTACACCTTC. The J gene is TRBJ1-2, the V gene TRBV7-2; D call uncertain. Trimming pared 6 bases from V and 2 bases from J, leaving 10 bases between. The CDR3 is 13 residues long. The germline gives CDR1 SGHTA, CDR2 FQGNSA.

This clonotype has just a few counts. The V and J genes are TRBV29-1 and TRBJ2-7; tentatively, D is TRBD2 (6 bases). The CDR3 is 12 residues long. Germline V gene data show CDR1 as SQVTM and CDR2 as ANQGSEA. Trimming cost V 3 bases and J 1 base, with 7 bases left between them. The CDR3 sequence: CSVDGGSYEQYF. Here the CDR3 DNA reads TGCAGCGTTGATGGGGGGTCCTACGAGCAGTACTTC.

The chain joins TRBV5-1 to TRBJ2-7, with 10 nucleotides matching TRBD2. The CDR3 is 16 residues long. V dropped 3 bases and J dropped 2; count of bases not matched to a gene: 8. Germline lookup yields CDR1 SGHRS and CDR2 YFSETQ. DNA of the CDR3: TGCGCCAGCAGCTGGGAGGGACTAGCGAATACCTACGAGCAGTACTTC. Its translation is CASSWEGLANTYEQYF.

The chain combines TRBV28 with TRBJ2-5; a possible D gene is TRBD1 (6 bases). Germline V gene data show CDR1 as MDHEN and CDR2 as SYDVKM. Deletions cut 5 bases from V and 5 bases from J, with 12 bases between. This CDR3 is built from 13 residues. CDR3 DNA sequence: TGTGCCAGCAGTACACAGGGTCGGGAGACCCAGTACTTC. Amino acids: CASSTQGRETQYF.

The chain carries TRBV4-2 and TRBJ2-7; D gene uncertain. The CDR3 covers 12 residues. Germline lookup yields CDR1 LGHNA and CDR2 YNFKEQ. Trimming removed 1 base at V and 11 bases at J, with 12 bases between. The DNA for the CDR3 is TGTGCCAGCAGCCAAGGGGCCCGCCAGAAGTACTTC. As protein: CASSQGARQKYF.

The chain links TRBV6-6 to TRBJ2-4; D perhaps matches TRBD2 (6 bases). The J call may be in error: the DNA end matches TRBJ2-7 better. The CDR3 contains 14 residues. Germline CDR1 MNHNY, CDR2 SVGAGI (reference sequence). CDR3 sequence reads: CASNAGSLTYEQYF. For the CDR3, the DNA is TGTGCCAGCAACGCCGGGAGCCTCACCTACGAGCAGTACTTC.

The rearrangement joins TRBV24-1 to TRBJ2-3; TRBD2 matches at 10 bases. The CDR3 spans 18 residues. Germline loops: CDR1 KGHDR, CDR2 SFDVKD. Losses at the gene ends were 5 bases for V and 4 bases for J; bases not matched to a gene: 14. For the CDR3, the DNA is TGTGCCACCAGTGTTCTAGCGGGAGTCCCAGGAGGTGCAGATACGCAGTATTTT. Translating gives CATSVLAGVPGGADTQYF.

This chain connects TRBV25-1 to TRBJ1-1, with a tentative D call TRBD1 (6 bases). The CDR3 is 15 residues long. Trimming removed 6 bases at V and 1 base at J, with 15 bases between. In germline, CDR1 is MGHDK, CDR2 SYGVNS. The CDR3 region is CASRDPRQANTEAFF. The CDR3 DNA follows: TGTGCCAGCAGGGATCCCCGACAGGCGAACACTGAAGCTTTCTTT.

This clonotype has a single count. The chain has TRBV5-1 and TRBJ2-7, with D possibly being TRBD1 (6 bases). Trimming removed 4 bases from V and 3 bases from J, with 14 bases in between. CDR3 length: 14 amino acids. CDR1 SGHRS and CDR2 YFSETQ come from the germline V gene. The CDR3 DNA reads TGCGCCAGCAGCCCTGCAGGGGAACTCTACGAGCAGTACTTC. It yields the protein CASSPAGELYEQYF.

The chain employs TRBV7-2 and TRBJ1-2, with 8 bases lining up with TRBD1. This CDR3 has 15 residues. CDR1 and CDR2 from the germline V gene are SGHTA and FQGNSA. The J segment lost 4 bases and the V segment lost 5 bases, leaving 9 bases of the junction unmatched. DNA for the CDR3: TGTGCCAGCAGCCGAACAGGGGGAGGTGGCTATGGCTACACCTTC. Amino acids: CASSRTGGGGYGYTF.

The rearrangement joins TRBV20-1 to TRBJ2-7; D is perhaps TRBD1 (6 bases). The J call may be wrong; the DNA end is better matched by TRBJ2-4. The CDR3 contains 13 residues. In germline, CDR1 is DFQATT, CDR2 SNEGSKA (reference sequence). CDR3 DNA sequence: TGCAGTGCTAGAGTGGGGGCGAAAAACATTCAGTACTTC. This codes for CSARVGAKNIQYF.

This clonotype was detected a few times. The rearrangement joins TRBV7-2 to TRBJ2-3; tentatively, D is TRBD2 (6 bases). The CDR3 extends over 15 amino acids. CDR1 is SGHTA, CDR2 FQGNSA, per germline. The V end lost 4 bases, the J end lost 14 bases, and 25 bases lay between the germline ends. For the CDR3, the DNA is TGTGCCAGCAGCTCGGACGGGCGGGACCACAGATACGCGTATTTT. This encodes CASSSDGRDHRYAYF.